This TCR beta chain was identified during a study of T-cell reconstitution after alpha-beta-depleted transplantation in children. Overall study results and limits: Two months or so post-transplant, alpha-beta T cells reportedly derived from several hundred expanded graft clones. After transplant, high TCRbeta diversity at day 60 in some patients arose from surviving recipient T cells and thymic progenitors. From newly produced T cells came most of the T-cell counts and diversity one year after transplant.

The germline V gene has CDR1 SGHTA and CDR2 FQGNSA. Trimming cost V 8 bases and J 1 base; bases outside gene matches: 4. The CDR3 length is 14 residues. Preparing the TCRbeta library involved the use of unique molecular identifiers. A single record per CDR3 protein comes from TCRdb applying MiXCR to the PCR reads. Here the sample spans about 200,000 distinct CDR3 sequences, roughly 7% being singletons. This clonotype was seen repeatedly, ten times or more. Antigen unknown. The chain recombines TRBV7-2 with TRBJ2-4; TRBD2 agrees at 8 bases. This material consisted of PBMCs, taken before TCRalphabeta/CD19-depleted stem cell transplant. The sequence derives from a boy between 2 and 10 years old with acute lymphoblastic leukemia, due to receive a stem cell transplant. The DNA for the CDR3 is TGTGCCAGCGGCCGCGGGGGGGCCAAAAACATTCAGTACTTC. It specifies CASGRGGAKNIQYF.